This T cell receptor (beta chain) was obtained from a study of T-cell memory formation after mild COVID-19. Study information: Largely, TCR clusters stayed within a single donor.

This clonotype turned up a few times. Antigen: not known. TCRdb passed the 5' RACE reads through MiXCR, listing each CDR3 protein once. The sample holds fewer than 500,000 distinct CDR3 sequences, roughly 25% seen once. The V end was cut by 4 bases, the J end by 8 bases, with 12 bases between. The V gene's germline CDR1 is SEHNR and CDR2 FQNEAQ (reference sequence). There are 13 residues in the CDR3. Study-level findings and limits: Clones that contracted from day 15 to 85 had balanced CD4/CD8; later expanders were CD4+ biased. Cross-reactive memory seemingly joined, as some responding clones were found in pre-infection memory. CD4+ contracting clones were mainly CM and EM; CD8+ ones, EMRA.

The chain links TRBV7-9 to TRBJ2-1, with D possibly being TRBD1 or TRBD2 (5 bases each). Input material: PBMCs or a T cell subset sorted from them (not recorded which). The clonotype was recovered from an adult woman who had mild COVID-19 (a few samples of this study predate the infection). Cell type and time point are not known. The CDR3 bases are TGTGCCAGCAGCTCCGGGACGTCCGATGAGCAGTTCTTC. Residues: CASSSGTSDEQFF.